A single sample gave rise to the 20 T cell receptor beta chains below, sequenced in a study of T cell responses to AZD1222 COVID-19 vaccine. This table comes from immunoSEQ multiplex PCR, and its TCRdb copy is limited to in-frame clones, with some not included. In the table there are 110,000 to 150,000 clones, under 95% of which are singletons. The sample was peripheral blood, taken on day 0 of AZD1222 vaccination. The receptors derive from an adult in good health.

The genes are TRBV5-1 and TRBJ2-7; the D is unclear. CDR1 and CDR2 (germline): SGHRS, YFSETQ. Trimming cost V 0 bases and J 5 bases, with 6 bases left between them. The CDR3 is 12 amino acids. The CDR3: CASSLEGHEQYF. CDR3 coding DNA: TGCGCCAGCAGCTTGGAGGGCCACGAGCAGTACTTC.

This rearrangement joins TRBV24-1 to TRBJ1-1; the D gene is possibly TRBD1 (5 bases). Germline CDR1 reads KGHDR; CDR2 reads SFDVKD. Trimming left V 11 bases short and J 2 bases short, with 11 bases between. This CDR3 has 12 amino acids. The CDR3, as DNA: TGTGCCAGCGACAGAAGAAACACTGAAGCTTTCTTT. Encoded protein: CASDRRNTEAFF.

The rearrangement links TRBV4-1 to TRBJ1-3, with TRBD1 as a possible D gene (5 bases). Germline V lookup: CDR1 MGHRA, CDR2 YSYEKL. The CDR3 covers 19 residues. V lost 4 bases to trimming and J lost 2 bases, with 24 bases between them. CDR3 sequence: CASSPRPGSGTFAGNTIYF. Written as DNA, the CDR3 is TGCGCCAGCAGCCCTCGCCCGGGGTCAGGGACCTTCGCTGGAAACACCATATATTTT.

The gene calls are TRBV11-3 and TRBJ2-3; perhaps TRBD2 as D (5 bases). V gave up 4 bases and J gave up 6 bases, with 14 bases separating them. Germline loops: CDR1 SGHNT, CDR2 YENEEA. The CDR3 has 14 residues. The CDR3 region has the DNA TGTGCCAGCAGCTACGTTAATGGGGAGGATACGCAGTATTTT. This gives the protein CASSYVNGEDTQYF.

The V gene is TRBV6-5, the J gene TRBJ1-2, with TRBD1 as a possible D gene (6 bases). Between the trimmed V and J ends, which lost 6 bases and 6 bases, there was a span of 17 bases. The CDR3 sequence is 14 residues long. Germline CDR1 reads MNHEY; CDR2 reads SVGAGI. The CDR3 is CASSLQGGKNGYTF. The CDR3 DNA is TGTGCCAGCAGCCTACAGGGAGGAAAGAATGGCTACACCTTC.

The chain joins TRBV6-1 to TRBJ2-7, with 9 bases aligning to TRBD2. Unmatched junction bases numbered 7, after V lost 3 bases and J lost 4 bases. The CDR3 sequence is 15 residues long. Germline-derived CDR1 and CDR2 are MNHNS and SASEGT. This chain's CDR3 is CASSEAGTSRYEQYF. CDR3 coding DNA: TGTGCCAGCAGTGAGGCGGGGACTAGCCGATACGAGCAGTACTTC.

The CDR3 sequence: CASSVGDRGHQYF. The CDR3 region has the DNA TGTGCCAGCAGCGTAGGGGACAGGGGGCATCAGTACTTC. The chain uses TRBV9 and TRBJ2-7; 12 nucleotides agree with TRBD1. The CDR3 is 13 amino acids. Per the germline V gene, CDR1 is SGDLS and CDR2 is YYNGEE. V gave up 0 bases and J gave up 10 bases; unmatched junction bases: 2.

The chain carries TRBV19 and TRBJ1-5; D remains unclear. Germline V gene lookup returns CDR1 LNHDA and CDR2 SQIVND (reference sequence). This CDR3 contains 16 residues. V gave up 3 bases and J gave up 0 bases, with 12 bases separating them. The CDR3 sequence: CASSMEGGYSNQPQHF. In DNA form, the CDR3 reads TGTGCCAGTAGTATGGAGGGAGGGTATAGCAATCAGCCCCAGCATTTT.

The chain couples TRBV7-9 to TRBJ1-1; D gene uncertain. Germline V gene data show CDR1 as SEHNR and CDR2 as FQNEAQ (reference sequence). This CDR3 has 13 amino acids. Trimming removed 5 bases from V and 1 base from J, with 8 bases in between. The CDR3, as DNA: TGTGCCAGCAGCATCCAGCCGAACACTGAAGCTTTCTTT. Translation: CASSIQPNTEAFF.

The chain has TRBV6-2 or TRBV6-3 and TRBJ1-5, with D hard to call. There are 14 residues in the CDR3. The V end was cut by 5 bases, the J end by 5 bases, with 13 bases between. Germline V gives CDR1 MNHEY, CDR2 SVGEGT. CDR3 sequence (DNA): TGTGCCAGCAGTACCCGCCGGCCCCATCAGCCCCAGCATTTT. Translated, it gives CASSTRRPHQPQHF.

A single count supports this clone. The V and J genes are TRBV5-1 and TRBJ1-1, with D tentatively TRBD1 (6 bases). Between the trimmed V and J ends, which lost 2 bases and 6 bases, there was a span of 14 bases. The germline gives CDR1 SGHRS, CDR2 YFSETQ. The CDR3 is 14 residues long. CDR3 sequence: CASSFGGEVSEAFF. The CDR3, as DNA: TGCGCCAGCAGCTTCGGGGGCGAAGTCTCTGAAGCTTTCTTT.

The chain uses TRBV2 and TRBJ1-6; tentatively, D is TRBD1 (5 bases). The V end was cut by 11 bases, the J end by 6 bases, with 11 bases between. This CDR3 has 12 residues. Germline V lookup: CDR1 SNHLY, CDR2 FYNNEI. For the CDR3, the DNA is TGTGCCGCAGGGTCCCGTAATTCACCCCTCCACTTT. It encodes CAAGSRNSPLHF.

The chain employs TRBV13 and TRBJ2-4; D gene unclear. CDR3 length: 15 residues. V was trimmed by 4 bases and J by 0 bases, leaving 10 bases between them. In germline, CDR1 is PRHDT, CDR2 FYEKMQ (reference sequence). CDR3 sequence reads: CASSSYLVAKNIQYF. The CDR3 region has the DNA TGTGCCAGCAGCTCATATCTCGTAGCCAAAAACATTCAGTACTTC.

In its sample, this clone was seen a few times. The rearrangement joins TRBV11-3 to TRBJ2-1; 15 bases are shared with TRBD2. Losses at the gene ends were 4 bases for V and 4 bases for J; bases not matched to a gene: 2. The CDR3 length is 16 residues. Germline V gene lookup returns CDR1 SGHNT and CDR2 YENEEA. The CDR3 loop is CASSSGTSGGYNEQFF. CDR3 bases: TGTGCCAGCAGCTCTGGGACTAGCGGGGGGTACAATGAGCAGTTCTTC.

The chain uses TRBV4-1 and TRBJ1-1, with TRBD1 as a possible D gene (5 bases). CDR3 size: 16 residues. Germline V gene lookup returns CDR1 MGHRA and CDR2 YSYEKL. V was pared by 0 bases and J by 0 bases, with 11 bases between. CDR3 sequence (DNA): TGCGCCAGCAGCCAAGATGCGGGACCCATGAACACTGAAGCTTTCTTT. This sequence encodes CASSQDAGPMNTEAFF.

The chain couples TRBV4-2 to TRBJ1-1; D gene uncertain. There are 13 residues in the CDR3. CDR1 and CDR2 (germline): LGHNA, YNFKEQ. Trimming cost V 0 bases and J 7 bases, with 9 bases left between them. The CDR3 here is CASSQDPGDEAFF. The CDR3 DNA is TGTGCCAGCAGCCAAGATCCAGGCGATGAAGCTTTCTTT.

The chain carries TRBV18 and TRBJ1-4; 7 positions agree with TRBD1. The germline V gene has CDR1 KGHSH and CDR2 LQKENI. The J segment lost 4 bases and the V segment lost 3 bases, leaving 8 bases of the junction unmatched. The CDR3 consists of 16 residues. The CDR3 DNA reads TGTGCCAGCTCACCTCAGGGGGAGTATGGTAATGAAAAACTGTTTTTT. Its translation is CASSPQGEYGNEKLFF.

The J gene is TRBJ1-1, the V gene TRBV12-5; perhaps TRBD1 as D (5 bases). The CDR3 totals 14 residues. V was clipped by 1 base and J by 5 bases, with 11 bases between them. CDR1 and CDR2 (germline): LGHNT, FRNRAP. The CDR3 coding sequence is TGTGCTAGTGGTTTGGGGGGAGGGGAAACTGAAGCTTTCTTT. This sequence encodes CASGLGGGETEAFF.

This chain joins TRBV20-1 and TRBJ2-1; a weak D match, TRBD2 (6 bases). There are 15 residues in the CDR3. V was shortened by 3 bases and J by 0 bases, with 12 bases between the two germline ends. CDR1 is DFQATT, CDR2 SNEGSKA, per germline (reference sequence). This CDR3 is CSASTRDSSYNEQFF. CDR3 nucleotides: TGCAGTGCTAGTACCCGGGACTCCTCCTACAATGAGCAGTTCTTC.

V and J are TRBV2 and TRBJ2-3, with 10 bases fitting TRBD1. This CDR3 region has 18 residues. The V gene end was trimmed by 2 bases and the J gene end by 0 bases; junction bases not matched to a gene: 8. CDR1 and CDR2 from the germline V gene are SNHLY and FYNNEI. CDR3 bases: TGTGCCAGCAGTGAACTGGACAGGGGGTCTCCGAGCACAGATACGCAGTATTTT. As protein: CASSELDRGSPSTDTQYF.